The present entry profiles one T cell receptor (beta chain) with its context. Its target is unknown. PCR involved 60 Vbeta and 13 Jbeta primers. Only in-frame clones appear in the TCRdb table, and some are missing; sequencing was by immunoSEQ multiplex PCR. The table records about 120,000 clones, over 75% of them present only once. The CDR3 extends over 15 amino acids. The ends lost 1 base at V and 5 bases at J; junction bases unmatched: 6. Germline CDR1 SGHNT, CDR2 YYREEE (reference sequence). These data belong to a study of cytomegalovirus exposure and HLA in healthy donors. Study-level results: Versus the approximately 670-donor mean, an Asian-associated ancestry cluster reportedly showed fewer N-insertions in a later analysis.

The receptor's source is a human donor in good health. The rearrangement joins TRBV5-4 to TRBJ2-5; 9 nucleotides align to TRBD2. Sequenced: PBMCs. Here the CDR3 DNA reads TGTGCCAGCAGCTTGAGTAGCGGGAGTTGGGAGACCCAGTACTTC. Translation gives CASSLSSGSWETQYF.